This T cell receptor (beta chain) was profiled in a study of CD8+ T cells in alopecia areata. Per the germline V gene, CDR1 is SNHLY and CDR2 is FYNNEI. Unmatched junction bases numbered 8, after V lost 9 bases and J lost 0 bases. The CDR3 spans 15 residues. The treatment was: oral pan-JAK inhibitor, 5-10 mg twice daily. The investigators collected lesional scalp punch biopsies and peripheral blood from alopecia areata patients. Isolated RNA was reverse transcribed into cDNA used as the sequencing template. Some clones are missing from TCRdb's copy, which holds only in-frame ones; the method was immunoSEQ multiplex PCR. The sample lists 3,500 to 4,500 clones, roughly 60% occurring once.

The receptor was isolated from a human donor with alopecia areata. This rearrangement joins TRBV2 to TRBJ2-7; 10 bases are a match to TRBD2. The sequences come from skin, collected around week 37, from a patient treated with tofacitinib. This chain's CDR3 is CASYLAGAPSYEQYF. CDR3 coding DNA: TGTGCCAGTTACCTAGCGGGAGCTCCCTCCTACGAGCAGTACTTC. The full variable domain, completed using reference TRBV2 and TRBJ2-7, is EPEVTQTPSHQVTQMGQEVILRCVPISNHLYFYWYRQILGQKVEFLVSFYNNEISEKSEIFDDQFSVERPDGSNFTLKIRSTKLEDSAMYFCASYLAGAPSYEQYFGPGTRLTVT.